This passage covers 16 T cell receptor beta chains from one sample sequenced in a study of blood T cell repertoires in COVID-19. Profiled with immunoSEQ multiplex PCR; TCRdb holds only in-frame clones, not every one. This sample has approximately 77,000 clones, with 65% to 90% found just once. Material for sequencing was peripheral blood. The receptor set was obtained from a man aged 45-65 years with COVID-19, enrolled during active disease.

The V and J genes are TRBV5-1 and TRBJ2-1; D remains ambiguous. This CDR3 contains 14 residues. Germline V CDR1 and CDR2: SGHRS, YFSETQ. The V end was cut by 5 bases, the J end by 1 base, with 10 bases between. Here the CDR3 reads CASRSQTSYNEQFF. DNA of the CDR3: TGCGCCAGCAGATCGCAGACTTCCTACAATGAGCAGTTCTTC. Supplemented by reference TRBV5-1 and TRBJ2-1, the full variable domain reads KAGVTQTPRYLIKTRGQQVTLSCSPISGHRSVSWYQQTPGQGLQFLFEYFSETQRNKGNFPGRFSGRQFSNSRSEMNVSTLELGDSALYLCASRSQTSYNEQFFGPGTRLTVL.

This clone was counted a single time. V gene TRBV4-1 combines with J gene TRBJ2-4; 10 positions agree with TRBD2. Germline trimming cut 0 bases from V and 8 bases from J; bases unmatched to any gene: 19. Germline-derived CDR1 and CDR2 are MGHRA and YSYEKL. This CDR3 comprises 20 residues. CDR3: CASSQDTASGRSGVRDIQYF. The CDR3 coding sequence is TGCGCCAGCAGCCAAGATACCGCTAGCGGGAGATCGGGGGTCAGGGACATTCAGTACTTC.

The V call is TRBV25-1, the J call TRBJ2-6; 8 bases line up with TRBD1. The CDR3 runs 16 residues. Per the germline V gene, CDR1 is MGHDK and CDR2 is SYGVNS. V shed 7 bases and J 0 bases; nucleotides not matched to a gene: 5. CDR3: CASIGTGRSGANVLTF. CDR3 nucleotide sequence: TGTGCCAGCATTGGGACAGGCCGCTCTGGGGCCAACGTCCTGACTTTC.

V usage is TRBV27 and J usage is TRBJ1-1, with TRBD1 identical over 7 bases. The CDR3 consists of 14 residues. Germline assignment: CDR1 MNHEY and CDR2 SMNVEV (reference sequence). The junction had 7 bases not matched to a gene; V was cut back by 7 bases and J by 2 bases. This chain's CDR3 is CASNRQGSNTEAFF. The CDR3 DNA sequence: TGTGCCAGCAACCGACAGGGCTCTAACACTGAAGCTTTCTTT.

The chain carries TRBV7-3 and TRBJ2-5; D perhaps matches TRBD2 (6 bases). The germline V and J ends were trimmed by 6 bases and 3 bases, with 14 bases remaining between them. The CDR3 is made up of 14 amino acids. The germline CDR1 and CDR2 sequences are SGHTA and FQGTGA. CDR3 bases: TGTGCCAGCAGTCCTCAGGGAGGAGAAGAGACCCAGTACTTC. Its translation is CASSPQGGEETQYF.

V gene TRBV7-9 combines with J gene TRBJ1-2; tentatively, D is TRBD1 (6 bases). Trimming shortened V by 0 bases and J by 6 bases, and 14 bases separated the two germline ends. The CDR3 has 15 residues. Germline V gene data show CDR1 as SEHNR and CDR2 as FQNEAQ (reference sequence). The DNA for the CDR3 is TGTGCCAGCAGCTTAGCCGGGTCGGACAGCAATGGCTACACCTTC. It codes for CASSLAGSDSNGYTF.

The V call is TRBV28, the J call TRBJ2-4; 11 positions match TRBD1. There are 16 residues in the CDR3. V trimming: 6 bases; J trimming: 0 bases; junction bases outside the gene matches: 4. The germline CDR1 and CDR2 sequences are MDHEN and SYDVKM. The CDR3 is CASRGQGGLAKNIQYF. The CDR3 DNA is TGTGCCAGCAGGGGACAGGGGGGTCTAGCCAAAAACATTCAGTACTTC.

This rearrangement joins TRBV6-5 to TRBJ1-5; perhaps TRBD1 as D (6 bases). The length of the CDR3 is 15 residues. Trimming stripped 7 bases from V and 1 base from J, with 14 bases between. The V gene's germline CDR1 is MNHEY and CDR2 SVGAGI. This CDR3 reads CASNSQGTSNQPQHF. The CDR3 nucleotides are TGTGCCAGCAACTCACAGGGAACAAGCAATCAGCCCCAGCATTTT.

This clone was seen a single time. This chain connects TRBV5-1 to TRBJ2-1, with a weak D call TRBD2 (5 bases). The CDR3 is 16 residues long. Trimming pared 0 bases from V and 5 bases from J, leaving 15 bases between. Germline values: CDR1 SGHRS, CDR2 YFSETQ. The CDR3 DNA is TGCGCCAGCAGCTTGGCCCTTTCGCGGGCTAACAATGAGCAGTTCTTC. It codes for CASSLALSRANNEQFF.

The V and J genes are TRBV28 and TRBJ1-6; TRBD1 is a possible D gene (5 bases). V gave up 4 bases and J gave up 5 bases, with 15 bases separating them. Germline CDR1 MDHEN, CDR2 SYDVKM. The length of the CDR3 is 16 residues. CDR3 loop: CASSWGVGSNNSPLHF. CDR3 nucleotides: TGTGCCAGCAGTTGGGGGGTAGGGTCGAATAATTCACCCCTCCACTTT.

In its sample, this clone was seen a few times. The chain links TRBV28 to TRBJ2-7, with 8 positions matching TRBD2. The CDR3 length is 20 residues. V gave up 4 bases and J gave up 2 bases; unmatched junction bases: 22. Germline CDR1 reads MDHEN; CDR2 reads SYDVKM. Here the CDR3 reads CASSSRVGDGTRRFPYEQYF. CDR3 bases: TGTGCCAGCAGTTCTCGGGTTGGGGACGGGACTAGAAGATTTCCCTACGAGCAGTACTTC.

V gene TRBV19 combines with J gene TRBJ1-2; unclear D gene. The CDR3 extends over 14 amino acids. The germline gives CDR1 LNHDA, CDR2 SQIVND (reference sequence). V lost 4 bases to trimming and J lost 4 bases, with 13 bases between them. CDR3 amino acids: CASSSPVGLYGYTF. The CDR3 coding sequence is TGTGCCAGTAGTAGCCCGGTCGGTCTCTATGGCTACACCTTC.

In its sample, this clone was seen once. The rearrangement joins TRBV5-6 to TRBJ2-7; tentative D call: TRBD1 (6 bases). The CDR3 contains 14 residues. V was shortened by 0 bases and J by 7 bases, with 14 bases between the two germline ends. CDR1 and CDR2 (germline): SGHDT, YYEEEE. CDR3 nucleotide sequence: TGTGCCAGCAGCTTGGTGGGGGCCCCAGAAGAGCAGTACTTC. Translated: CASSLVGAPEEQYF.

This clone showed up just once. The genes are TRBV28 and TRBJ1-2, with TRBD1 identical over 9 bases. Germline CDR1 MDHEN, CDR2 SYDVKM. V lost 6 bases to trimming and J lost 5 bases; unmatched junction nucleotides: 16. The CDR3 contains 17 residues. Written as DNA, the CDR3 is TGTGCCAGCAGGCCGCAGGATCCGGGACAGGGAATGTATGGCTACACCTTC. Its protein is CASRPQDPGQGMYGYTF.

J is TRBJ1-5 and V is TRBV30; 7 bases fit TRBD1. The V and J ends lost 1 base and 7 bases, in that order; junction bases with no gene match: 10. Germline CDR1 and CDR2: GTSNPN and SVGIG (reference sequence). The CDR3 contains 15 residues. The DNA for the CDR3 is TGTGCCTGGAGTGAGCGCAGGGGGGCGAGGCAGCCCCAGCATTTT. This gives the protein CAWSERRGARQPQHF.

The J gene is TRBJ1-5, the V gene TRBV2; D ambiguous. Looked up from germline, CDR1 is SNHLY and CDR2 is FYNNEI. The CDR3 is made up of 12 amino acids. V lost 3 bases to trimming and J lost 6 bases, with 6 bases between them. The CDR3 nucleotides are TGTGCCAGCAGTGATGAGGCTCAGCCCCAGCATTTT. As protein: CASSDEAQPQHF.